These 27 T cell receptor beta chains came from one sample sequenced in a study of T cell responses to AZD1222 COVID-19 vaccine. The data were produced by immunoSEQ multiplex PCR, yet TCRdb's version contains in-frame clones alone and is incomplete. The top ten hold 7.9% of the sample, which has under 95,000 clones, 80% to 90% seen once. The starting material was peripheral blood, obtained on day 0 of AZD1222 vaccination. The receptors here all came from an adult in good health.

This sequence joins TRBV23-1 and TRBJ2-7; D is unresolved. TRBV23-1 is marked as an open reading frame, function uncertain. CDR3 length: 11 amino acids. Trimming shortened V by 6 bases and J by 0 bases, and 3 bases separated the two germline ends. CDR3 loop: CASRTSYEQYF. The DNA for the CDR3 is TGCGCCAGCAGAACCTCCTACGAGCAGTACTTC.

The chain uses TRBV12-5 and TRBJ2-1; 9 bases are a match to TRBD2. This CDR3 is 16 amino acids long. Per the germline V gene, CDR1 is LGHNT and CDR2 is FRNRAP. V trimming: 0 bases; J trimming: 2 bases; junction bases outside the gene matches: 2. CDR3 residues: CASGLVAGGAYNEQFF. In nucleotides, the CDR3 is TGTGCTAGTGGTTTGGTAGCGGGAGGAGCCTACAATGAGCAGTTCTTC.

The CDR3 bases are TGTGCTAGTGGTTTGGTACTTGGCAGGACAGAGACCCAGTACTTC. Its translation is CASGLVLGRTETQYF. This chain links TRBV12-5 with TRBJ2-5; D unresolved. CDR1 and CDR2 from the germline V gene are LGHNT and FRNRAP. V was pared by 0 bases and J by 4 bases, with 12 bases between. The CDR3 has 15 amino acids.

V is TRBV28 and J is TRBJ1-1, with TRBD1 as a possible D gene (6 bases). Trimming shortened V by 7 bases and J by 5 bases, and 11 bases separated the two germline ends. In germline, CDR1 is MDHEN, CDR2 SYDVKM. CDR3 length: 12 amino acids. CDR3 coding DNA: TGTGCCAGCATTAGAAGGGGGACTGAAGCTTTCTTT. Translating gives CASIRRGTEAFF.

This clone was counted between two and nine times. This chain joins TRBV2 and TRBJ2-2, with 14 positions matching TRBD2. The V gene's germline CDR1 is SNHLY and CDR2 FYNNEI. Germline trimming cut 6 bases from V and 7 bases from J; bases unmatched to any gene: 4. CDR3 length equals 15 residues. This chain's CDR3 is CASRLGLAGVGELFF. The CDR3 nucleotides read TGTGCCAGCAGACTGGGACTAGCGGGAGTCGGGGAGCTGTTTTTT. Drawing the rest from reference TRBV2 and TRBJ2-2, the complete variable domain is EPEVTQTPSHQVTQMGQEVILRCVPISNHLYFYWYRQILGQKVEFLVSFYNNEISEKSEIFDDQFSVERPDGSNFTLKIRSTKLEDSAMYFCASRLGLAGVGELFFGEGSRLTVL.

The chain carries TRBV27 and TRBJ2-3; TRBD1 aligns across 9 bases. V shed 9 bases, J shed 5 bases, and the junction held 12 bases outside the gene matches. Germline CDR1 and CDR2: MNHEY and SMNVEV (reference sequence). The CDR3 covers 15 residues. The CDR3 protein is CASGTGTGSGDTQYF. The CDR3 coding sequence is TGTGCCAGTGGAACCGGGACAGGGTCGGGAGATACGCAGTATTTT.

The genes are TRBV30 and TRBJ2-3, with no clear D. The CDR3 totals 14 residues. V lost 0 bases and J 7 bases, leaving 14 bases between the germline ends. The germline V gene encodes CDR1 GTSNPN and CDR2 SVGIG (reference sequence). CDR3 protein: CAWSVPVSPHTQYF. CDR3 in DNA: TGTGCCTGGAGTGTACCGGTCTCTCCCCATACGCAGTATTTT.

The chain carries TRBV28 and TRBJ1-4; possibly TRBD1 for D (6 bases). CDR1 and CDR2 (germline): MDHEN, SYDVKM. CDR3 length equals 16 residues. The germline V and J ends were trimmed by 2 bases and 14 bases, with 24 bases remaining between them. The CDR3 nucleotides read TGTGCCAGCAGTTTAAGTCGAAGGGGGGTCGGAGGGCGGCTGTTTTTT. Amino acid sequence: CASSLSRRGVGGRLFF. Full variable domain (missing parts from reference TRBV28 and TRBJ1-4): DVKVTQSSRYLVKRTGEKVFLECVQDMDHENMFWYRQDPGLGLRLIYFSYDVKMKEKGDIPEGYSVSREKKERFSLILESASTNQTSMYLCASSLSRRGVGGRLFFGSGTQLSVL.

The chain carries TRBV5-4 and TRBJ2-4; D uncertain. The germline V and J ends were trimmed by 2 bases and 2 bases, with 17 bases remaining between them. In germline, CDR1 is SGHNT, CDR2 YYREEE (reference sequence). This CDR3 comprises 17 residues. This CDR3 reads CASSFGGVSTSKNIQYF. CDR3 DNA: TGTGCCAGCAGCTTTGGTGGGGTCAGCACCTCCAAAAACATTCAGTACTTC.

The genes are TRBV7-3 and TRBJ2-2; D perhaps matches TRBD2 (5 bases). Germline lookup yields CDR1 SGHTA and CDR2 FQGTGA. Trimming pared 1 base from V and 3 bases from J, leaving 9 bases between. CDR3 size: 15 residues. This CDR3 reads CASSLNADYTGELFF. As DNA, the CDR3 is TGTGCCAGCAGCTTAAACGCGGACTACACCGGGGAGCTGTTTTTT.

The J gene is TRBJ2-2, the V gene TRBV13, with no clear D. V dropped 6 bases and J dropped 0 bases, with 17 bases sitting between them. The length of the CDR3 is 17 residues. Germline V gives CDR1 PRHDT, CDR2 FYEKMQ (reference sequence). The CDR3 bases are TGTGCCAGCAGTATGATAGGGTCATGGGCGAACACCGGGGAGCTGTTTTTT. Amino acids: CASSMIGSWANTGELFF.

V is TRBV19 and J is TRBJ2-3; D gene unclear. The germline gives CDR1 LNHDA, CDR2 SQIVND (reference sequence). The CDR3 contains 12 residues. The V end was cut by 6 bases, the J end by 8 bases, with 12 bases between. Here the CDR3 DNA reads TGTGCCAGTAGGCCCGTAGTAGGTACGCAGTATTTT. The encoded protein is CASRPVVGTQYF.

V gene TRBV5-5 combines with J gene TRBJ2-7; D uncertain. Germline-derived CDR1 and CDR2 are SGHKS and YYEKEE (reference sequence). Trimming pared 3 bases from V and 4 bases from J, leaving 20 bases between. The CDR3 has 16 amino acids. In DNA, the CDR3 is TGTGCCAGCAGCTCGTCTACCGGACCGGTAGGGTACGAGCAGTACTTC. Translated, it gives CASSSSTGPVGYEQYF.

J is TRBJ1-4 and V is TRBV5-1; 8 nucleotides agree with TRBD1. This CDR3 has 15 amino acids. The J segment lost 3 bases and the V segment lost 4 bases, leaving 5 bases of the junction unmatched. CDR1 and CDR2 from the germline V gene are SGHRS and YFSETQ. The CDR3 nucleotides read TGCGCCAGCAGCCCCACACAGGGGGCTAATGAAAAACTGTTTTTT. It is translated as CASSPTQGANEKLFF.

The V gene is TRBV28, the J gene TRBJ1-5, with D hard to call. V was cut by 8 bases and J by 1 base, with 6 bases left in between. CDR1 and CDR2 from the germline V gene are MDHEN and SYDVKM. The CDR3 contains 12 residues. This CDR3 is CASHSSNQPQHF. The CDR3 nucleotides read TGTGCCAGCCATTCGAGCAATCAGCCCCAGCATTTT.

The chain employs TRBV11-2 and TRBJ2-2, with D perhaps TRBD2 (6 bases). The CDR3 extends over 15 amino acids. Germline V lookup: CDR1 SGHAT, CDR2 FQNNGV. V was pared by 3 bases and J by 7 bases, with 15 bases between. CDR3 nucleotide sequence: TGTGCCAGCAGCTTCGGGGGAATTGACAACGGGGAGCTGTTTTTT. Residues: CASSFGGIDNGELFF.

V is TRBV3-1 (or the pseudogene TRBV3-2) and J is TRBJ2-7, with 13 bases that match TRBD2. J lost 4 bases, V lost 1 base, and 4 bases had no gene match. CDR1 is LGHDT and CDR2 is YNNKEL in the germline V gene (reference sequence). This CDR3 contains 16 residues. In nucleotides, the CDR3 is TGTGCCAGCAGCCAAGGGACTAGCGGGAGCGGTTACGAGCAGTACTTC. It codes for CASSQGTSGSGYEQYF.

This clone is a singleton in its sample. The chain is built from TRBV13 and TRBJ2-1, with D perhaps assigned TRBD1 or TRBD2 (5 bases each). CDR1 PRHDT and CDR2 FYEKMQ come from the germline V gene (reference sequence). The CDR3 length is 16 residues. Trimming took off 4 bases at V and 7 bases at J, with 20 bases between the two ends. CDR3 sequence: CASSSLPFGTGNEQFF. The CDR3 DNA sequence: TGTGCCAGCAGCTCCTTACCGTTTGGGACGGGGAATGAGCAGTTCTTC. The full variable domain, rest sourced from reference TRBV13 and TRBJ2-1, is AAGVIQSPRHLIKEKRETATLKCYPIPRHDTVYWYQQGPGQDPQFLISFYEKMQSDKGSIPDRFSAQQFSDYHSELNMSSLELGDSALYFCASSSLPFGTGNEQFFGPGTRLTVL.

The chain couples TRBV18 to TRBJ1-1, with TRBD1 matching 8 bases. This CDR3 region has 15 residues. The V segment lost 1 base and the J segment 5 bases; nucleotides outside the gene matches: 6. CDR1 and CDR2 from the germline V gene are KGHSH and LQKENI. CDR3 DNA: TGTGCCAGCTCACCACGCGACAGGGGTTGGACTGAAGCTTTCTTT. Its protein product is CASSPRDRGWTEAFF.

The V call is TRBV20-1, the J call TRBJ2-3; D not resolved. CDR3 length: 11 amino acids. With 3 bases removed from V and 4 bases from J, the gap between germline ends came to 5 bases. CDR1 is DFQATT, CDR2 SNEGSKA, per germline (reference sequence). The CDR3 DNA follows: TGCAGTGCTAGTCAGTCAGATACGCAGTATTTT. It yields the protein CSASQSDTQYF.

The chain employs TRBV5-1 and TRBJ2-2, with D unclear. The ends were cut back, 1 base at V and 5 bases at J, with 6 bases in the middle. Germline loops: CDR1 SGHRS, CDR2 YFSETQ. CDR3 length: 13 residues. CDR3 in amino acids: CASSLLGTGELFF. CDR3 nucleotides: TGCGCCAGCAGCTTGTTGGGGACCGGGGAGCTGTTTTTT.

The chain uses TRBV7-8 and TRBJ1-5; D is unresolved. This CDR3 comprises 17 residues. Trimming cost V 2 bases and J 1 base, with 15 bases left between them. CDR1 is SGHVS, CDR2 FQNEAQ, per germline. DNA of the CDR3: TGTGCCAGCAGCTTAAAGACTGTAGCCTTGAGCAATCAGCCCCAGCATTTT. Its translation: CASSLKTVALSNQPQHF. The full variable domain, completed using reference TRBV7-8 and TRBJ1-5, is GAGVSQSPRYKVAKRGQDVALRCDPISGHVSLFWYQQALGQGPEFLTYFQNEAQLDKSGLPSDRFFAERPEGSVSTLKIQRTQQEDSAVYLCASSLKTVALSNQPQHFGDGTRLSIL.

This chain connects TRBV24-1 to TRBJ2-3, with D possibly called TRBD1 or TRBD2 (5 bases each). The CDR3 has 15 amino acids. CDR1 KGHDR and CDR2 SFDVKD come from the germline V gene. The CDR3 protein is CDRTRGAPFTDTQYF. The CDR3, as DNA: TGTGATAGGACTCGTGGGGCTCCTTTCACAGATACGCAGTATTTT.

This chain links TRBV5-1 with TRBJ1-2, with D perhaps matching TRBD1 (5 bases). The CDR3 loop spans 15 amino acids. Germline assignment: CDR1 SGHRS and CDR2 YFSETQ. With 4 bases removed from V and 5 bases from J, the gap between germline ends came to 18 bases. CDR3 loop: CASSADEGTRYGYTF. Written as DNA, the CDR3 is TGCGCCAGCAGCGCGGATGAGGGGACCCGATATGGCTACACCTTC.

V and J are TRBV12-3 or TRBV12-4 and TRBJ2-2, with D uncertain. V lost 5 bases and J lost 3, with 7 bases in between. The CDR3 spans 13 residues. CDR3 sequence reads: CASSPLYTGELFF. In DNA, the CDR3 is TGTGCCAGCAGTCCCCTTTACACCGGGGAGCTGTTTTTT.

This chain uses TRBV13 with TRBJ2-1; 15 nucleotides match TRBD2. In germline, CDR1 is PRHDT, CDR2 FYEKMQ (reference sequence). The CDR3 sequence is 18 residues long. V lost 4 bases to trimming and J lost 2 bases; unmatched junction nucleotides: 6. CDR3 sequence (DNA): TGTGCCAGCAGCTCTCCCGGGACTAGCGGGAGGACCTACAATGAGCAGTTCTTC. This gives the protein CASSSPGTSGRTYNEQFF.

The chain carries TRBV18 and TRBJ2-5; 8 bases agree with TRBD1. This CDR3 is 13 amino acids long. The V gene's germline CDR1 is KGHSH and CDR2 LQKENI. J gave up 5 bases and V 6 bases, and 5 bases lay outside the gene matches. CDR3 sequence (DNA): TGTGCCAGCTCGAGACAGGGGCGGGAGACCCAGTACTTC. It specifies CASSRQGRETQYF.